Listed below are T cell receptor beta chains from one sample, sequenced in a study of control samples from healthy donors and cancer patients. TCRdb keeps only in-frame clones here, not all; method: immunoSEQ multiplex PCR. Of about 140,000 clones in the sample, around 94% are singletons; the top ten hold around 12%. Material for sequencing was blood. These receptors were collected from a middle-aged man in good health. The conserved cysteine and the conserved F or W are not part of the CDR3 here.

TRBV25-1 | ASSEWGRGQSYEQY
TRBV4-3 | ASSQSGPQETQY
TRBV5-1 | ASSLLTSGLREQY
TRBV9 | ASSVGGSSNQPQH
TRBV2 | ASSEEPYSNQPQH
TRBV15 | ATSRSRNMNTEAF
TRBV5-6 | ASSRSGVFSTDTQY
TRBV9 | ASSVEREGGRETQY
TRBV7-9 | ASSRTQNTKQY
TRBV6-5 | AAHTGTGFTEAF
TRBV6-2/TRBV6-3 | ASSPTGDPRTEAF
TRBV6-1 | ASSGTSGGSPSYEQY
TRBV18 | ASSPFYRADEKLF
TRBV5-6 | ASTTMTGGAYEQY
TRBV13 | ASSTRNTNEKLF
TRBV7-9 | ASSSNGWGGTDTQY
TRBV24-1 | ATSDSGTGVETQY
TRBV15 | ATSRDLKDREQY
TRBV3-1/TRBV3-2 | ASSQGRKSEQF
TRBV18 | ASSPPGQGRGEKLF
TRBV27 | ASSLGRGIADTQY
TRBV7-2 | ASSSRTGDSLRPEAF
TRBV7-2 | ASSLIASGYYEQY
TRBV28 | ASTTGGTGNTIY
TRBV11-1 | ASSETTESGGYT
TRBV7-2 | ASSPGDGYT
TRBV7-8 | ASSLGRIIEKLF
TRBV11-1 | ASSLSGHNSYEQY
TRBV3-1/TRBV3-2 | ASSFQTGGEYYGYT
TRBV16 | ASSQAGPSLNSPLH
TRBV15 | ATSRESGGTYSPLH
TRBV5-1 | ASSLTGTGDSEQY
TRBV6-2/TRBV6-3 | ASSYAGTRNQPQH
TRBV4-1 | ASSQDPGNSNQPQH
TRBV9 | ASSVASGGNSPLH
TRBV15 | ATSREGGVDQPQH
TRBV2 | ASSPGQGDEKLF
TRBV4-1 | ASSPVQGKGNTEAF
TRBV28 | ASSFIGHTRKSPLH
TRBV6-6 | ASSYPTGDTNTEAF
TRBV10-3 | AISEGQGSNSPLH
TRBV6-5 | ASTSGQGGNTEAF
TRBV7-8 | ASRKVGRATNEKLF